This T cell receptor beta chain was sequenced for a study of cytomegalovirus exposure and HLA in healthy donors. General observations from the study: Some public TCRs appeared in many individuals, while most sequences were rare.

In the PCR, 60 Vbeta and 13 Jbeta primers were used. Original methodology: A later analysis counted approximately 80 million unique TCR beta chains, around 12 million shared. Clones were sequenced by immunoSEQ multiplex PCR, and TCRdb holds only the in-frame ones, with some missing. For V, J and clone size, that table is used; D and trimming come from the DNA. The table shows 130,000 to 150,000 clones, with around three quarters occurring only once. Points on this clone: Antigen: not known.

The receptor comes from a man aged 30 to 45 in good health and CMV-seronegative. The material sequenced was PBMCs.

CDR3 nucleotides: TGTGCCAGCAGCCCGAACCCGGGACAGAACACCGGGGAGCTGTTTTTT. Protein sequence: CASSPNPGQNTGELFF. The genes are TRBV4-2 and TRBJ2-2, with D maybe TRBD1 (6 bases). V was pared by 4 bases and J by 1 base, with 13 bases between. Germline V CDR1 and CDR2: LGHNA, YNFKEQ. The CDR3 length is 16 residues.